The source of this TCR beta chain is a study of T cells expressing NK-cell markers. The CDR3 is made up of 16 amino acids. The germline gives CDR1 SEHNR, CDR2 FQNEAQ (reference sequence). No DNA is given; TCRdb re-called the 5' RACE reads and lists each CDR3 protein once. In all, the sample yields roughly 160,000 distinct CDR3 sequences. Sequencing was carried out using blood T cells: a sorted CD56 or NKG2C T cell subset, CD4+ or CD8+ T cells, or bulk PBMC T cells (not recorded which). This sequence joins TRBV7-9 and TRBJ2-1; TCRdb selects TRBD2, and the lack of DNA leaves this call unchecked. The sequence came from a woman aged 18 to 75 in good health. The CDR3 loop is CASSLWSGITYNEQFF.